These T cell receptor beta chains were read from a single sample in a study of shared clonotypes between healthy human individuals. The method was immunoSEQ multiplex PCR; TCRdb's version includes in-frame clones alone and lacks a portion of them. The sample contains 1.5 million to 2.5 million clones, approximately 94% of which appear only once. What was sequenced was naive CD8+ T cells sorted from blood. The receptors originated from a young man in good health. Each CDR3 is given with its conserved first and last residue. Fields, in order: V gene, clone size, J gene, D gene, CDR3 DNA, CDR3 protein. A D gene is named only where the DNA matches it firmly. Expanded clones get a size class; other rows say once, few or many, or leave the size out.

>TRBV9|-|TRBJ2-7|TRBD2
TGTGCCAGCAGCGAATTGAGCGGGATCCATGATGAGCAGTACTTC
CASSELSGIHDEQYF
>TRBV7-2|once|TRBJ2-7|TRBD2
TGTGCCAGCAGCTTACCCAGTGGGACTAGCGGACAACATTCCTACGAGCAGTACTTC
CASSLPSGTSGQHSYEQYF
>TRBV20-1|-|TRBJ2-1|-
TGCAGTGCTAGCTCCTACAATGAGCAGTTCTTC
CSASSYNEQFF
>TRBV9|few|TRBJ1-1|-
TGTGCCAGCAGCGTAGAGGGGGATGGCACTGAAGCTTTCTTT
CASSVEGDGTEAFF
>TRBV27|few|TRBJ1-2|-
TGTGCCAGCAGTTACCAGGGACCTAACTATGGCTACACCTTC
CASSYQGPNYGYTF
>TRBV7-9|-|TRBJ2-7|TRBD2
TGTGCCAGCAGCTTAGGGACTAGACCCTACGAGCAGTACTTC
CASSLGTRPYEQYF
>TRBV5-6|-|TRBJ2-1|TRBD2
TGTGCCAGCAGCTTGAGCCTAGCGGGAGATGAGCAGTTCTTC
CASSLSLAGDEQFF
>TRBV10-2|-|TRBJ2-7|TRBD2
TGCGCCAGCAGAGGGACTAGCGGGTACGAGCAGTACTTC
CASRGTSGYEQYF
>TRBV18|-|TRBJ2-5|-
TGTGCCAGCTCACCAGAGACAGGTTCCGGAGAGACCCAGTACTTC
CASSPETGSGETQYF
>TRBV7-9|-|TRBJ2-7|TRBD2
TGTGCCAGCAGCCCCGACACCTCGGGGGGCGAGCAGTACTTC
CASSPDTSGGEQYF
>TRBV6-5|-|TRBJ1-2|-
TGTGCCAGCCACCTGGCGTACGGCTATGGCTACACCTTC
CASHLAYGYGYTF